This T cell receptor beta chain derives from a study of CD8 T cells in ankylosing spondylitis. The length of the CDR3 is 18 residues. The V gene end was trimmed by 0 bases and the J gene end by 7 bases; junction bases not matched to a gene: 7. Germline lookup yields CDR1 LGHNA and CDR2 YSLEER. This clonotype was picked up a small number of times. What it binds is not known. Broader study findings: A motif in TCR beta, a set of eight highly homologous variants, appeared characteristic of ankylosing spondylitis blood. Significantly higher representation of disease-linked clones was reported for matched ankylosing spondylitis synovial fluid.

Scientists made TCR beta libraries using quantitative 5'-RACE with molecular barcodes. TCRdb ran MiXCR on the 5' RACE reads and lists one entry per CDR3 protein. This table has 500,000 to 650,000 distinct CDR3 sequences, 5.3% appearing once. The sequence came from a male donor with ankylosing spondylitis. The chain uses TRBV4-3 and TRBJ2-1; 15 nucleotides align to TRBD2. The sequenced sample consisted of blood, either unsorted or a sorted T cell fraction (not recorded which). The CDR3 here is CASSQDPPGTSGRNEQFF. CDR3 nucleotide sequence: TGCGCCAGCAGCCAAGATCCACCCGGGACTAGCGGGAGGAATGAGCAGTTCTTC.